A selection of T cell receptor beta chains follows, all from one sample in a study of Ad26.COV2.S vaccination and SARS-CoV-2 variants. Profiling relied on immunoSEQ multiplex PCR, and the TCRdb table lists in-frame clones only, not all of them. Here the sample spans approximately 150,000 clones, about nine tenths being singletons. The material was peripheral blood, obtained after recovery from COVID-19. Receptors were obtained from a human donor who had recovered from COVID-19. CDR3s include the opening cysteine and the closing phenylalanine or tryptophan.

TRBJ2-7,TRBV28,CASDPGWVWSRAHYEQYF
TRBJ2-1,TRBV15,CATSRDPPGGGGSYNEQFF
TRBJ2-2,TRBV19,CASSIELDRTNTGELFF
TRBJ1-1,TRBV9,CASRPGGWNTEAFF
TRBJ2-2,TRBV5-1,CASSNLAPGELFF
TRBJ2-1,TRBV28,CASSPGQGTTYYNEQFF
TRBJ1-2,TRBV28,CASSRIQGSPNYGYTF
TRBJ2-7,TRBV7-2,CASSAGIQGYEQYF
TRBJ2-1,TRBV7-9,CASSLGLMGAGFENEQFF
TRBJ1-5,TRBV19,CASSIRAPRGNQPQHF
TRBJ2-7,TRBV7-8,CASSLGGSIYEQYF
TRBJ1-1,TRBV11-2,CASSLVGLNTEAFF
TRBJ2-7,TRBV5-4,CASSLGQGPDEQYF
TRBJ2-2,TRBV9,CASKRTAITGELFF
TRBJ2-7,TRBV13,CASSPRGQGLGEQYF
TRBJ2-1,TRBV7-2,CASSLGPTPSNEQFF
TRBJ1-1,TRBV6-2/TRBV6-3,CASSYLDRGEAFF
TRBJ2-3,TRBV4-1,CASSQGSGLPLGDTQYF
TRBJ2-7,TRBV19,CASSIGGLAYEQYF
TRBJ1-2,TRBV28,CASSPRDSYGYTF
TRBJ2-7,TRBV5-1,CASSVTGPAGEQYF
TRBJ2-1,TRBV28,CASREGHPSYNEQFF
TRBJ2-1,TRBV28,CASSSRKSYNEQFF
TRBJ1-2,TRBV20-1,CSASSRGRELNYGYTF
TRBJ1-2,TRBV28,CASRRGFRNYGYTF
TRBJ2-3,TRBV27,CATSAGPGYTQYF
TRBJ1-4,TRBV10-2,CASSERVRGEKLFF
TRBJ2-3,TRBV5-4,CASSLAGGPGTDTQYF
TRBJ1-2,TRBV2,CASRPYETGGYGYTF
TRBJ1-6,TRBV15,CATSRDQEGGSPLHF
TRBJ2-4,TRBV7-9,CASSWDKAKNIQYF
TRBJ2-7,TRBV10-1,CAIKMGRGTPGNEQYF
TRBJ1-1,TRBV28,CASRLGGISMNTEAFF
TRBJ2-1,TRBV6-2/TRBV6-3,CASSHPRSGSYNEQFF
TRBJ2-5,TRBV5-1,CASSTGHEVGETQYF